This section outlines one TCR beta chain sequence together with its context. The data are from a study of blood T cell repertoires in COVID-19. Study background: Sites across the United States, Italy and Spain contributed samples from acute and convalescent COVID-19. T cells, B-cell-depleted T cells, or PBMCs provided the cDNA or gDNA that served as material.

Trimming removed 4 bases from V and 6 bases from J; junction bases left unmatched: 6. CDR1 SGHTA and CDR2 FQGNSA come from the germline V gene. The CDR3 consists of 15 residues. The authors' processing: Reference gene primer amplification yielded estimated nucleated cell counts. The data were produced by immunoSEQ multiplex PCR, yet TCRdb's version contains in-frame clones alone and is incomplete. The V and J calls and clone size are taken from that table; D and trimming were inferred from the DNA. The sample includes over 200,000 clones, around nine tenths of them seen just once. The sequenced material came from peripheral blood. This receptor was identified in a woman in her 40s who had recovered from COVID-19. The chain links TRBV7-2 to TRBJ2-7; TRBD2 agrees at 13 bases. The CDR3 DNA sequence: TGTGCCAGCAGCTCCACTAGCGGGAGGGGGGGCGAGCAGTACTTC. Protein sequence: CASSSTSGRGGEQYF.